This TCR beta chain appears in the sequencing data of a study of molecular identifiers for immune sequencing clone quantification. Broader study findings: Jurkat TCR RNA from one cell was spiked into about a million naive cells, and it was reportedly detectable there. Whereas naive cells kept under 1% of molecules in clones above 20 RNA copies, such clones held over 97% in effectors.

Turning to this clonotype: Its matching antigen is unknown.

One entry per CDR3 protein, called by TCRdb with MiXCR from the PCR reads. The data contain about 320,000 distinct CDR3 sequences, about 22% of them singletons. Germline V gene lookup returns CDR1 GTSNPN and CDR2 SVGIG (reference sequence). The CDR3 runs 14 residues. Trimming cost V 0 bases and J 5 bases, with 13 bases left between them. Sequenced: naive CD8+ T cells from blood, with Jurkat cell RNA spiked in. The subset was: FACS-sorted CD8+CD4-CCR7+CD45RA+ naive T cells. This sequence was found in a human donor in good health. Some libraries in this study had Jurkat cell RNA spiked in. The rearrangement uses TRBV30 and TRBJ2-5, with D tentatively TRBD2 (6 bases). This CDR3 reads CAWSVGARGETQYF. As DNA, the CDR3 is TGTGCCTGGAGTGTAGGGGCACGGGGGGAGACCCAGTACTTC.